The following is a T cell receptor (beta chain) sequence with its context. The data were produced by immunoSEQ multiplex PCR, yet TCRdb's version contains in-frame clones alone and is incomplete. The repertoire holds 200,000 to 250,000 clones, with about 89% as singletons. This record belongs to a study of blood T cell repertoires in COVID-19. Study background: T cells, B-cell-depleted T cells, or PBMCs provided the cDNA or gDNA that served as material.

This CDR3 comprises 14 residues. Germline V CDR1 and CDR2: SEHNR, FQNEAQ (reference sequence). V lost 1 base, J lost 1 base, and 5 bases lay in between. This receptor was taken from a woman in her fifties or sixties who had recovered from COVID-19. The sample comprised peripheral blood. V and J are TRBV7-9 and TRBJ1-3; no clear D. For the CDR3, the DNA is TGTGCCAGCAGCTTAGATCAGTCTGGAAACACCATATATTTT. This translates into CASSLDQSGNTIYF.